The next 4 T cell receptor beta chains were all read from a single sample in a study of T cell repertoires in ileal Crohn's disease. The data were produced by immunoSEQ multiplex PCR, yet TCRdb's version contains in-frame clones alone and is incomplete. The top ten hold 15% to 20% of the sample, which has 11,000 to 15,000 clones, under 80% seen once. Sequenced: ileal tissue. These receptors were obtained from an adult with Crohn's disease.

The CDR3 region is CASSQDVAGGTAEKTQYF. CDR3 DNA: TGCGCCAGCAGCCAAGATGTAGCGGGGGGGACCGCAGAGAAGACCCAGTACTTC. The chain is built from TRBV4-3 and TRBJ2-5; 11 nucleotides agree with TRBD2. The CDR3 length is 18 residues. Germline V CDR1 and CDR2: LGHNA, YSLEER. The V and J ends lost 0 bases and 6 bases, in that order; junction bases with no gene match: 12.

The chain recombines TRBV10-2 with TRBJ1-1; 7 positions agree with TRBD1. This CDR3 has 14 amino acids. The junction had 10 bases not matched to a gene; V was cut back by 8 bases and J by 4 bases. Germline V gene lookup returns CDR1 WSHSY and CDR2 SAAADI. The CDR3: CASRQGRSGTEAFF. The DNA for the CDR3 is TGCGCCAGCCGACAGGGAAGGTCAGGCACTGAAGCTTTCTTT.

The chain combines TRBV6-1 with TRBJ2-3; no clear D. V was clipped by 2 bases and J by 2 bases, with 11 bases between them. Germline CDR1 reads MNHNS; CDR2 reads SASEGT. This CDR3 is built from 15 residues. This chain's CDR3 is CASSELGYPTDTQYF. CDR3 DNA: TGTGCCAGCAGTGAATTGGGCTACCCCACAGATACGCAGTATTTT.

This clone was detected only a few times. The chain uses TRBV30 and TRBJ1-1, with 7 bases identical to TRBD1. The V and J ends lost 4 bases and 3 bases, in that order; junction bases with no gene match: 8. Germline assignment: CDR1 GTSNPN and CDR2 SVGIG (reference sequence). The CDR3 contains 14 residues. This CDR3 reads CAWTRDSVYTEAFF. The CDR3, as DNA: TGTGCCTGGACTCGGGACAGTGTGTACACTGAAGCTTTCTTT.